This TCR beta chain came from a study of cytomegalovirus exposure and HLA in healthy donors. The length of the CDR3 is 15 residues. Looked up from germline, CDR1 is SGHRS and CDR2 is YFSETQ. V was clipped by 2 bases and J by 7 bases, with 16 bases between them. The data were produced by immunoSEQ multiplex PCR, yet TCRdb's version contains in-frame clones alone and is incomplete. The data show about 360,000 clones, with roughly 88% seen just once and roughly 0.82% held by the top ten. The sequenced material came from PBMCs. The TCR comes from a woman younger than 30 in good health and CMV-seronegative. The chain links TRBV5-1 to TRBJ2-1; no reliable D call. The CDR3 reads CASSFPKYPLNEQFF. The CDR3, as DNA: TGCGCCAGCAGCTTCCCTAAGTACCCATTAAATGAGCAGTTCTTC.